This is a list of T cell receptor beta chains from one sample in a study of OX40 agonist ivuxolimab in advanced cancers. TCRdb's table, derived via immunoSEQ multiplex PCR, lists solely in-frame clones and lacks some. The sample lists 55,000 to 65,000 clones, 80% to 90% occurring once. This material consisted of CD4+ or CD8+ T cells sorted from blood, taken in a trial of the OX40 agonist ivuxolimab. The receptors derive from an adult with an advanced solid tumor such as melanoma, head and neck, liver or kidney cancer. Both conserved end residues are part of each CDR3. The order of the fields is clone size, V gene, J gene, D gene, CDR3 protein, CDR3 DNA. The D gene is left open where the match is weak. Clone size is stated in some rows and not others, as once, few, many or a class when expanded.

size: .
V: TRBV6-1
J: TRBJ2-7
D: .
CDR3: CASPGAGDEQYF
DNA: TGTGCCAGCCCCGGGGCAGGGGACGAGCAGTACTTC

size: .
V: TRBV15
J: TRBJ1-5
D: .
CDR3: CATSRGEPFQPQHF
DNA: TGTGCCACCAGCAGAGGGGAGCCTTTTCAGCCCCAGCATTTT

size: .
V: TRBV4-2
J: TRBJ2-7
D: TRBD1
CDR3: CASSQEGTGGYEQYF
DNA: TGTGCCAGCAGCCAAGAGGGGACAGGGGGATACGAGCAGTACTTC

size: .
V: TRBV30
J: TRBJ2-1
D: .
CDR3: CAWSRVDNEQFF
DNA: TGTGCCTGGAGTAGGGTAGACAATGAGCAGTTCTTC

size: .
V: TRBV7-2
J: TRBJ1-2
D: TRBD1
CDR3: CASSLTGQGHYGYTF
DNA: TGTGCCAGCAGCTTAACTGGACAGGGACACTATGGCTACACCTTC

size: .
V: TRBV4-2
J: TRBJ1-5
D: .
CDR3: CASSQETGRSQPQHF
DNA: TGTGCCAGCAGCCAAGAGACAGGACGCAGTCAGCCCCAGCATTTT

size: .
V: TRBV5-6
J: TRBJ2-2
D: .
CDR3: CASSLSGTLNTGELFF
DNA: TGTGCCAGCAGCTTGTCCGGGACACTGAACACCGGGGAGCTGTTTTTT

size: .
V: TRBV5-6
J: TRBJ2-3
D: .
CDR3: CASSLLGRDTQYF
DNA: TGTGCCAGCAGCTTGTTGGGTCGTGATACGCAGTATTTT

size: .
V: TRBV5-1
J: TRBJ1-1
D: .
CDR3: CASSFSNTEAFF
DNA: TGCGCCAGCAGCTTCTCGAACACTGAAGCTTTCTTT

size: .
V: TRBV6-6
J: TRBJ2-7
D: TRBD1
CDR3: CASSKGQGYEQYF
DNA: TGTGCCAGCAGTAAGGGACAGGGGTACGAGCAGTACTTC

size: .
V: TRBV6-6
J: TRBJ1-3
D: .
CDR3: CASSYLGGSGNTIYF
DNA: TGTGCCAGCAGTTACCTGGGGGGCTCTGGAAACACCATATATTTT

size: .
V: TRBV5-1
J: TRBJ1-2
D: .
CDR3: CASSFQEDGYTF
DNA: TGCGCCAGCAGCTTCCAGGAGGATGGCTACACCTTC

size: .
V: TRBV1
J: TRBJ2-7
D: .
CDR3: CTSSLRYYYEEQYF
DNA: TGCACCAGCAGCCTTAGGTACTATTACGAGGAGCAGTACTTC

size: .
V: TRBV19
J: TRBJ1-1
D: .
CDR3: CASSKPTEEVLF
DNA: TGTGCCAGTAGTAAGCCGACCGAGGAGGTCCTCTTT

size: .
V: TRBV7-7
J: TRBJ2-5
D: TRBD2
CDR3: CASVTSGGAKTQYF
DNA: TGTGCCAGCGTGACTAGCGGGGGGGCAAAGACCCAGTACTTC

size: .
V: TRBV4-1
J: TRBJ2-5
D: TRBD2
CDR3: CASSQASGGQETQYF
DNA: TGCGCCAGCAGCCAGGCTAGCGGGGGCCAAGAGACCCAGTACTTC

size: once
V: TRBV10-3
J: TRBJ2-1
D: TRBD2
CDR3: CAIGAGGIKDNEQFF
DNA: TGTGCCATAGGAGCGGGGGGAATAAAAGACAATGAGCAGTTCTTC

size: .
V: TRBV11-2
J: TRBJ2-6
D: .
CDR3: CASTASGANVLTF
DNA: TGTGCCAGCACGGCTTCTGGGGCCAACGTCCTGACTTTC